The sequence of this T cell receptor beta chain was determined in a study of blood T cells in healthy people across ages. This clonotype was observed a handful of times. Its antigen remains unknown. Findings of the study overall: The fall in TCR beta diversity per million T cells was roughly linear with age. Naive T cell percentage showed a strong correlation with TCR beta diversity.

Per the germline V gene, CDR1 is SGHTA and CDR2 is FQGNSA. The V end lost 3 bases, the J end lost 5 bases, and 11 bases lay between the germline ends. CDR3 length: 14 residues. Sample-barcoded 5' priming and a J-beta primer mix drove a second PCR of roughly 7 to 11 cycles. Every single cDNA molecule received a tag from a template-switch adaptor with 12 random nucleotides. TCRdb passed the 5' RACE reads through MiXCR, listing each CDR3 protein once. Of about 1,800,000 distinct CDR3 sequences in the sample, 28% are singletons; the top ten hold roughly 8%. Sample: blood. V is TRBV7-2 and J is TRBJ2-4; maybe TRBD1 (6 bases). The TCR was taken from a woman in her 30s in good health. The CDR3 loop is CASSLAGVQNIQYF. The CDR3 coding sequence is TGTGCCAGCAGCTTGGCAGGGGTCCAAAACATTCAGTACTTC.